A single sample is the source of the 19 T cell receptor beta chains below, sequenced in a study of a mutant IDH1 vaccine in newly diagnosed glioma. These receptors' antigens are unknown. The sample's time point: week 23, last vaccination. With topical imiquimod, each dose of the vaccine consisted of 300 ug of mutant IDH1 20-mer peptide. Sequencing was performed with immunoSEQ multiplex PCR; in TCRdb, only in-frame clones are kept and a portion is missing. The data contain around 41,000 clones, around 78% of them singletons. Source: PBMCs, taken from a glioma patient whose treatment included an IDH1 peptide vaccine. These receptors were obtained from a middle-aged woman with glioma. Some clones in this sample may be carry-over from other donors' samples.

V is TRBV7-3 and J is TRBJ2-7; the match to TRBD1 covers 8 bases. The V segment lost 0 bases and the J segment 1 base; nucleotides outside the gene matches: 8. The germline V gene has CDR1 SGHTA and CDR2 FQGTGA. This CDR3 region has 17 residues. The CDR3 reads CASSLTVPGTGSYEQYF. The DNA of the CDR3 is TGTGCCAGCAGCTTAACAGTTCCCGGGACAGGATCCTACGAGCAGTACTTC.

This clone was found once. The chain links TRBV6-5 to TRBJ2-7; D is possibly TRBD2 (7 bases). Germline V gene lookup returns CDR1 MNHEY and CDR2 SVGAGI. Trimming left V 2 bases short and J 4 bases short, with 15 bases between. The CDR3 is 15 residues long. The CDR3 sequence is CASSYGRGRAYEQYF. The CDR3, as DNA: TGTGCCAGCAGTTACGGGCGGGGGCGAGCTTACGAGCAGTACTTC.

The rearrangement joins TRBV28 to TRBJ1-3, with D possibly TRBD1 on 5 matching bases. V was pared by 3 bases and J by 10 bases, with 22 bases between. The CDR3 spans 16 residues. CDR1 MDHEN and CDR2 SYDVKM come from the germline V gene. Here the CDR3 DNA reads TGTGCCAGCAGTTTGGGCAGGGAGGCCCACCGCCGAACCATATATTTT. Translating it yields CASSLGREAHRRTIYF.

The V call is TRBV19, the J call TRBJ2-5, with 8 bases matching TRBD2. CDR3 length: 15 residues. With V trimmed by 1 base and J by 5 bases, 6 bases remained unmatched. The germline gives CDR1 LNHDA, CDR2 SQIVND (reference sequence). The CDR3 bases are TGTGCCAGTAGTATAGGTGCGGGGGGTCAGGAGACCCAGTACTTC. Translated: CASSIGAGGQETQYF.

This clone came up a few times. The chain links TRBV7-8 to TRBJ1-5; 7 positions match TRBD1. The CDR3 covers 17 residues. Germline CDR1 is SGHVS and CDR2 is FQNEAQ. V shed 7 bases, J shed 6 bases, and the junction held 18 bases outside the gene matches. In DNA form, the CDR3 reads TGTGCCAGCATCCCTTCTCTTATCCGGGACAGATTTCAGCCCCAGCATTTT. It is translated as CASIPSLIRDRFQPQHF.

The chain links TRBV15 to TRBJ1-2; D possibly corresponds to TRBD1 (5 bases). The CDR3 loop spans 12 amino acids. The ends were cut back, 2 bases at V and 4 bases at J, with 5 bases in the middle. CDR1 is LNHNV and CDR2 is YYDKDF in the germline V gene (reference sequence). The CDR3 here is CATSRQGYGYTF. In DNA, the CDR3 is TGTGCCACCAGCAGACAGGGCTATGGCTACACCTTC.

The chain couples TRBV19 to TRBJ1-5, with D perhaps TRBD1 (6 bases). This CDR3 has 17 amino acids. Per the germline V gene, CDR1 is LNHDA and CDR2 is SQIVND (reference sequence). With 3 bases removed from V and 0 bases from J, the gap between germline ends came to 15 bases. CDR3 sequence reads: CASSIFGTSGSNQPQHF. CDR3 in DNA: TGTGCCAGTAGTATTTTCGGGACAAGTGGTAGCAATCAGCCCCAGCATTTT.

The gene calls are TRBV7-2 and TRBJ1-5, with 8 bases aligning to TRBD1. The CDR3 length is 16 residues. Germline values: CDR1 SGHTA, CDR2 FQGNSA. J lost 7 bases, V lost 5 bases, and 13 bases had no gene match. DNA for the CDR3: TGTGCCAGCAGCCCTCGGACAGGGAGAGGTGAGCAGCCCCAGCATTTT. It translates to CASSPRTGRGEQPQHF.

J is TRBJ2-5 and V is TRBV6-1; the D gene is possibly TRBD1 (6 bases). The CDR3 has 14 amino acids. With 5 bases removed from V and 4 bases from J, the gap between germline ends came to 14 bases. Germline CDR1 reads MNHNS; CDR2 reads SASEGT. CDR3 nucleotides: TGTGCCAGCAGTATTTACAGGGTAGTAGAGACCCAGTACTTC. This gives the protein CASSIYRVVETQYF.

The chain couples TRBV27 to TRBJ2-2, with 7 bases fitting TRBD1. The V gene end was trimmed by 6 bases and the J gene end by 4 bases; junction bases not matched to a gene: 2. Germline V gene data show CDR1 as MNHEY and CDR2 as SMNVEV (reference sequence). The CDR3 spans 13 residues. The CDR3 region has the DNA TGTGCCAGCAGCTGGACAGGCACCGGGGAGCTGTTTTTT. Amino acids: CASSWTGTGELFF.

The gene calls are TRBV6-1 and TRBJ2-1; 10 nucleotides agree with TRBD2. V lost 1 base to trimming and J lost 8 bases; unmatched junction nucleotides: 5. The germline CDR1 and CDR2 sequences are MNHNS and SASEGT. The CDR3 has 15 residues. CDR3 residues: CASSEGASGSDEQFF. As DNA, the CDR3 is TGTGCCAGCAGTGAAGGGGCTAGCGGGAGTGATGAGCAGTTCTTC.

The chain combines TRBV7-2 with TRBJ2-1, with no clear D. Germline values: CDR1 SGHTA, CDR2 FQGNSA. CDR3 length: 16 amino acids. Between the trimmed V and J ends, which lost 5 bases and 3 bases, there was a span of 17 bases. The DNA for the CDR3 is TGTGCCAGCAGCCGAGGATCACTAAGGGTCTACAATGAGCAGTTCTTC. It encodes CASSRGSLRVYNEQFF.

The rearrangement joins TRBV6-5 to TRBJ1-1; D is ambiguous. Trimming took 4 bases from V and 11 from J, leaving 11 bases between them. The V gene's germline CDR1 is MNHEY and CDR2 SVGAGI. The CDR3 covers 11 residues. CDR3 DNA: TGTGCCAGCAGTTCGTGGTCGATTGCTTTCTTT. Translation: CASSSWSIAFF.

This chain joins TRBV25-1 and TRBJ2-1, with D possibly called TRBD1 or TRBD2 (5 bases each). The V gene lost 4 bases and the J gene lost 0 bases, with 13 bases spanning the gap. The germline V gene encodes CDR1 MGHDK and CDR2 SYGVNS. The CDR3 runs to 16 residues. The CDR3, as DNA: TGTGCCAGCAGTGGACCCGGGACCAACTCCTACAATGAGCAGTTCTTC. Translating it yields CASSGPGTNSYNEQFF.

CDR3 sequence: CASSFGGTPREQYF. For the CDR3, the DNA is TGTGCCAGCAGTTTTGGCGGGACCCCAAGGGAGCAGTACTTC. V usage is TRBV28 and J usage is TRBJ2-7; the D gene is possibly TRBD2 (6 bases). Deletions cut 3 bases from V and 7 bases from J, with 16 bases between. Germline assignment: CDR1 MDHEN and CDR2 SYDVKM. CDR3 size: 14 residues.

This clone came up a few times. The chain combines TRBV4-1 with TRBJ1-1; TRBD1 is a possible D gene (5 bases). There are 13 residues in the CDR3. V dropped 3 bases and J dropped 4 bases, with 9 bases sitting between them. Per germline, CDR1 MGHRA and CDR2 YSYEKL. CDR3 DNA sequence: TGCGCCAGCAGCCATGCGACAGCCACTGAAGCTTTCTTT. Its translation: CASSHATATEAFF.

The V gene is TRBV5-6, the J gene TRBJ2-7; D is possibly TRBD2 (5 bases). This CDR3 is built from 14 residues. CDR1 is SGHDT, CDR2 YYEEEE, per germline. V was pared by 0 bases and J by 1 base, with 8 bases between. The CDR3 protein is CASSLGGLSYEQYF. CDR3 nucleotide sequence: TGTGCCAGCAGCTTGGGCGGGTTGTCCTACGAGCAGTACTTC.

CDR3 nucleotides: TGTGCCAGCACCTCCGGGACAGAGACAGATACGCAGTATTTT. Its protein is CASTSGTETDTQYF. The V gene is TRBV6-1, the J gene TRBJ2-3; 7 positions match TRBD1. This CDR3 contains 14 residues. Germline V gene lookup returns CDR1 MNHNS and CDR2 SASEGT. J was trimmed by 3 bases and V by 7 bases; bases with no gene match: 7.

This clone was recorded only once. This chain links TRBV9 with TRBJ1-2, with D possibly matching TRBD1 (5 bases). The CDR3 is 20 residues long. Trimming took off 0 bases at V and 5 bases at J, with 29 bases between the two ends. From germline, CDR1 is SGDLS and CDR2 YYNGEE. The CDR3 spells CASSVDGSGGTASDIYGYTF. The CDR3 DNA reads TGTGCCAGCAGCGTAGACGGTAGTGGGGGGACGGCGTCCGACATTTATGGCTACACCTTC. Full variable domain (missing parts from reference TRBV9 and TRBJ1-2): DSGVTQTPKHLITATGQRVTLRCSPRSGDLSVYWYQQSLDQGLQFLIQYYNGEERAKGNILERFSAQQFPDLHSELNLSSLELGDSALYFCASSVDGSGGTASDIYGYTFGSGTRLTVV.